This T cell receptor beta chain was identified during a study of cytomegalovirus exposure and HLA in healthy donors. Vbeta (60) and Jbeta (13) primers were used in the PCR. Original processing notes: A later analysis tallied about 80 million unique TCR beta chains, approximately 10 million of them shared. Produced via immunoSEQ multiplex PCR; TCRdb's table is partial and in-frame only. V, J and clone size are taken as reported in that table, and D and trimming were inferred from the DNA itself. The repertoire holds 100,000 to 150,000 clones, with about 80% as singletons. Germline CDR1 and CDR2: GTSNPN and SVGIG (reference sequence). This CDR3 has 14 residues. V lost 5 bases and J lost 2; bases outside the gene matches: 6.

The TCR was taken from a man in his late teens or twenties in good health and CMV-seronegative. Sequencing was done on a sample of PBMCs. The chain links TRBV30 to TRBJ2-5; 9 bases align to TRBD2. The CDR3 sequence is CAWRPSGTQETQYF. DNA of the CDR3: TGTGCCTGGCGCCCTAGCGGGACACAAGAGACCCAGTACTTC.